These 26 T cell receptor beta chains originate from one sample sequenced in a study of lymphopenia after photon versus proton radiotherapy. The protocol was immunoSEQ multiplex PCR, while the TCRdb copy is restricted to in-frame clones and leaves out a portion. Of under 70,000 clones listed, 85% to 95% are singletons. This sample comprised peripheral blood, obtained from a patient treated with photon-based radiotherapy. Every receptor here comes from a woman aged 40 to 50 with cholangiocarcinoma.

The chain is built from TRBV11-2 and TRBJ2-7, with D possibly TRBD2 on 7 matching bases. Germline V CDR1 and CDR2: SGHAT, FQNNGV. The CDR3 has 12 amino acids. V lost 5 bases to trimming and J lost 13 bases, with 18 bases between them. The CDR3 DNA reads TGTGCCAGCAGCCTCCTAGGGGGGGGAGCTTACTTC. This sequence encodes CASSLLGGGAYF.

This sequence joins TRBV28 and TRBJ1-2; D remains unclear. Germline V gene sequence: CDR1 MDHEN, CDR2 SYDVKM. Between the trimmed V and J ends, which lost 2 bases and 7 bases, there was a span of 11 bases. This CDR3 region has 13 residues. The CDR3 sequence: CASSLRGFFGYTF. CDR3 nucleotide sequence: TGTGCCAGCAGTTTAAGAGGGTTTTTTGGCTACACCTTC.

The chain is built from TRBV5-5 and TRBJ2-7; D not certain. Germline V gene data show CDR1 as SGHKS and CDR2 as YYEKEE (reference sequence). V shed 0 bases and J shed 3 bases, with 4 bases lying between them. The CDR3 contains 12 residues. This chain's CDR3 is CASSLEGYEQYF. As DNA, the CDR3 is TGTGCCAGCAGCTTGGAGGGCTACGAGCAGTACTTC.

The chain combines TRBV7-2 with TRBJ2-1; 9 bases agree with TRBD2. Germline loops: CDR1 SGHTA, CDR2 FQGNSA. The junction had 7 bases not matched to a gene; V was cut back by 5 bases and J by 5 bases. The CDR3 consists of 15 residues. CDR3 nucleotides: TGTGCCAGCAGCCCACGGACTAGCGCCAACAATGAGCAGTTCTTC. The encoded protein is CASSPRTSANNEQFF.

The chain has TRBV7-2 and TRBJ2-7; possible D gene TRBD1, 5 bases. From germline, CDR1 is SGHTA and CDR2 FQGNSA. V was trimmed by 3 bases and J by 9 bases, leaving 9 bases between them. The CDR3 is made up of 11 amino acids. DNA of the CDR3: TGTGCCAGCAGCTTTGTAGGGGTGCAGTACTTC. Protein sequence: CASSFVGVQYF.

CDR3 in amino acids: CASSFTGGHQPQHF. The DNA for the CDR3 is TGTGCCAGCTCATTCACAGGGGGCCATCAGCCCCAGCATTTT. J is TRBJ1-5 and V is TRBV18; TRBD1 agrees at 9 bases. Unmatched junction bases numbered 4, after V lost 5 bases and J lost 5 bases. The length of the CDR3 is 14 residues. The V gene's germline CDR1 is KGHSH and CDR2 LQKENI.

This clone was detected only once. V gene TRBV6-1 combines with J gene TRBJ1-2; tentative D call: TRBD1 (6 bases). CDR1 and CDR2 (germline): MNHNS, SASEGT. The CDR3 covers 14 residues. V lost 1 base and J 8 bases, leaving 14 bases between the germline ends. The CDR3 reads CASSEEGGQKGYTF. In nucleotides, the CDR3 is TGTGCCAGCAGTGAAGAGGGGGGACAAAAGGGCTACACCTTC.

This chain links TRBV28 with TRBJ1-2; the D gene is possibly TRBD1 (5 bases). V gave up 2 bases and J gave up 3 bases, with 13 bases separating them. Germline V gene sequence: CDR1 MDHEN, CDR2 SYDVKM. The CDR3 is 15 amino acids. The CDR3 sequence is CASSLNPEGDYGYTF. CDR3 bases: TGTGCCAGCAGTTTAAACCCGGAAGGGGACTATGGCTACACCTTC.

This clone came up once. The chain combines TRBV27 with TRBJ2-2; 7 nucleotides align to TRBD1. This CDR3 region has 19 residues. The V gene end was trimmed by 5 bases and the J gene end by 5 bases; junction bases not matched to a gene: 20. CDR1 is MNHEY, CDR2 SMNVEV, per germline (reference sequence). The CDR3 DNA reads as TGTGCCAGCAGTATACACCCCGGGACAGTCGCCCCCTTTACCGGGGAGCTGTTTTTT. It encodes CASSIHPGTVAPFTGELFF.

The V gene is TRBV6-5, the J gene TRBJ1-1; TRBD1 aligns across 8 bases. Germline V gives CDR1 MNHEY, CDR2 SVGAGI. V shed 6 bases, J shed 5 bases, and the junction held 5 bases outside the gene matches. This CDR3 has 13 residues. The CDR3 bases are TGTGCCAGCAGAGTTTACAGGGGGACTGAAGCTTTCTTT. Amino acids: CASRVYRGTEAFF.

In its sample, this clone is medium-sized (0.01 to 0.1%). This chain links TRBV11-2 with TRBJ1-1; D might be TRBD1 (5 bases). V was trimmed by 0 bases and J by 8 bases, leaving 13 bases between them. The CDR3 length is 14 residues. The V gene's germline CDR1 is SGHAT and CDR2 FQNNGV. Here the CDR3 reads CASSLDKGSGEAFF. In DNA form, the CDR3 reads TGTGCCAGCAGCTTAGATAAGGGGTCAGGGGAAGCTTTCTTT. Drawing the rest from reference TRBV11-2 and TRBJ1-1, the complete variable domain is EAGVAQSPRYKIIEKRQSVAFWCNPISGHATLYWYQQILGQGPKLLIQFQNNGVVDDSQLPKDRFSAERLKGVDSTLKIQPAKLEDSAVYLCASSLDKGSGEAFFGQGTRLTVV.

The chain recombines TRBV19 with TRBJ1-2; D not resolved. This CDR3 comprises 16 residues. V shed 0 bases and J shed 8 bases, with 19 bases lying between them. CDR1 and CDR2 (germline): LNHDA, SQIVND (reference sequence). CDR3 bases: TGTGCCAGTAGTATAGATCGTGGAGGAGCTCCTTTGGGCTACACCTTC. Translating gives CASSIDRGGAPLGYTF.

The chain employs TRBV28 and TRBJ1-3, with TRBD1 identical over 7 bases. CDR3 length: 13 amino acids. CDR1 and CDR2 (germline): MDHEN, SYDVKM. Unmatched junction bases numbered 6, after V lost 6 bases and J lost 7 bases. Written as DNA, the CDR3 is TGTGCCAGCAGAAGGGGGCTGGGGAACACCATATATTTT. Protein: CASRRGLGNTIYF.

The chain has TRBV7-9 and TRBJ1-5; D is unclear. The V gene's germline CDR1 is SEHNR and CDR2 FQNEAQ (reference sequence). The CDR3 contains 15 residues. Deletions cut 2 bases from V and 5 bases from J, with 13 bases between. CDR3 protein: CASSLYGGPYQPQHF. The CDR3 DNA is TGTGCCAGCAGCTTATATGGCGGCCCCTATCAGCCCCAGCATTTT.

The chain recombines TRBV30 with TRBJ1-2; 8 nucleotides match TRBD1. Germline CDR1 and CDR2: GTSNPN and SVGIG (reference sequence). The CDR3 is 16 amino acids. V trimming: 2 bases; J trimming: 6 bases; junction bases outside the gene matches: 14. Here the CDR3 reads CAWSPLTAGGRDGYTF. CDR3 DNA sequence: TGTGCCTGGAGTCCCCTAACGGCAGGGGGCCGGGATGGCTACACCTTC.

The chain combines TRBV5-1 with TRBJ1-4; TRBD1 matches 7 bases. V lost 0 bases and J lost 7; bases outside the gene matches: 3. Germline-derived CDR1 and CDR2 are SGHRS and YFSETQ. The CDR3 contains 14 residues. In DNA, the CDR3 is TGCGCCAGCAGCTTGGAGCAGGGGGGTGAAAAACTGTTTTTT. Residues: CASSLEQGGEKLFF.

The chain combines TRBV28 with TRBJ2-7; 8 bases are a match to TRBD2. CDR1 is MDHEN, CDR2 SYDVKM, per germline. CDR3 length: 15 residues. V gave up 6 bases and J gave up 9 bases; unmatched junction bases: 16. This chain's CDR3 is CASSPTPLAGKSQYF. CDR3 DNA sequence: TGTGCCAGCAGCCCAACCCCCTTAGCGGGAAAGTCGCAGTACTTC.

The chain combines TRBV9 with TRBJ2-2, with D uncertain. The CDR3 totals 13 residues. Germline V lookup: CDR1 SGDLS, CDR2 YYNGEE. V was trimmed by 0 bases and J by 6 bases, leaving 6 bases between them. CDR3 sequence: CASSVGQPGELFF. CDR3 DNA: TGTGCCAGCAGCGTAGGCCAGCCCGGGGAGCTGTTTTTT.

The V call is TRBV7-3, the J call TRBJ2-2, with a weak D call TRBD1 (6 bases). The CDR3 runs 13 residues. V was cut by 5 bases and J by 5 bases, with 9 bases left in between. Germline V gives CDR1 SGHTA, CDR2 FQGTGA. The CDR3 region is CASSEQGTGELFF. Here the CDR3 DNA reads TGTGCCAGCAGCGAGCAGGGGACCGGGGAGCTGTTTTTT.

The gene calls are TRBV2 and TRBJ1-3; the match to TRBD1 covers 9 bases. This CDR3 has 15 residues. Trimming took 8 bases from V and 5 from J; bases not matched to a gene: 10. The V gene's germline CDR1 is SNHLY and CDR2 FYNNEI. The CDR3 DNA reads TGTGCCAGCCTACCGGGACAGGGTAGCAGAAACACCATATATTTT. Encoded protein: CASLPGQGSRNTIYF.

The chain joins TRBV27 to TRBJ1-5; TRBD1 might be the D (6 bases). The CDR3 covers 15 residues. V shed 5 bases and J shed 8 bases, with 19 bases lying between them. Germline CDR1 MNHEY, CDR2 SMNVEV (reference sequence). The CDR3 here is CASSPFDRLGKPQHF. For the CDR3, the DNA is TGTGCCAGCAGTCCATTTGACAGGTTAGGTAAGCCCCAGCATTTT.

The chain couples TRBV6-1 to TRBJ1-5, with 8 bases fitting TRBD1. Germline assignment: CDR1 MNHNS and CDR2 SASEGT. The CDR3 is 14 residues long. V lost 4 bases, J lost 7 bases, and 6 bases stayed unmatched. Here the CDR3 DNA reads TGTGCCAGCAGTGGGGACAGGCTGGGACAGCCCCAGCATTTT. Translated: CASSGDRLGQPQHF.

V and J are TRBV6-5 and TRBJ2-7; 7 bases agree with TRBD1. The ends lost 2 bases at V and 2 bases at J; junction bases unmatched: 6. Germline V lookup: CDR1 MNHEY, CDR2 SVGAGI. CDR3 length: 15 amino acids. The CDR3 sequence is CASSYDQGVPYEQYF. CDR3 sequence (DNA): TGTGCCAGCAGTTACGACCAGGGGGTGCCCTACGAGCAGTACTTC.

The J gene is TRBJ2-1, the V gene TRBV5-6; TRBD1 agrees at 10 bases. Trimming took 2 bases from V and 4 from J; bases not matched to a gene: 3. Germline V gene data show CDR1 as SGHDT and CDR2 as YYEEEE. The CDR3 extends over 15 amino acids. DNA for the CDR3: TGTGCCAGCAGCTTCCGGGACAGGGGTTACAATGAGCAGTTCTTC. Protein sequence: CASSFRDRGYNEQFF.

The chain joins TRBV11-3 to TRBJ1-2; tentative D call: TRBD1 (5 bases). Germline V gene sequence: CDR1 SGHNT, CDR2 YENEEA. Between the trimmed V and J ends, which lost 4 bases and 6 bases, there was a span of 12 bases. The CDR3 loop spans 13 amino acids. CDR3 sequence reads: CASSSNAGHGYTF. Here the CDR3 DNA reads TGTGCCAGCAGCTCAAATGCGGGACATGGCTACACCTTC.

This clone was picked up one time. The chain uses TRBV27 and TRBJ1-4; 10 nucleotides line up with TRBD1. V lost 3 bases and J lost 6; bases outside the gene matches: 4. CDR3 length: 15 residues. Per the germline V gene, CDR1 is MNHEY and CDR2 is SMNVEV (reference sequence). Here the CDR3 reads CASSFFGTGDEKLFF. The DNA of the CDR3 is TGTGCCAGCAGTTTTTTTGGGACAGGGGATGAAAAACTGTTTTTT.